A selection of T cell receptor beta chains follows, all from one sample in a study of T cell repertoires in aging, cancer and after chemotherapy. Via MiXCR, TCRdb re-called the multiplex PCR reads, giving one row per CDR3 protein. The sample lists about 13,000 distinct CDR3 sequences; roughly 25% were seen once. Sequencing input: blood. The receptors derive from a human donor in good health. Both conserved end residues are part of each CDR3. D genes are given only for firm matches. Only some rows state a clone size, as once, few, many or a class for expanded clones.

abundance	j_gene	v_gene	len	d_gene	CDR3aa	CDR3nt
.	TRBJ1-1	TRBV10-3	11	.	CAIRENTEAFF	TGTGCCATCCGGGAGAACACTGAAGCTTTCTTT
few	TRBJ2-7	TRBV30	13	.	CAWSYRDIYEQYF	TGTGCCTGGTCCTACAGGGATATCTACGAGCAGTACTTC
.	TRBJ1-2	TRBV20-1	13	.	CSAGDVLGYGYTF	TGCAGTGCTGGAGACGTTCTGGGGTATGGCTACACCTTC
.	TRBJ1-2	TRBV5-1	14	TRBD1	CASSPQGANYGYTF	TGCGCCAGCAGCCCTCAGGGGGCTAACTATGGCTACACCTTC
few	TRBJ2-5	TRBV6-6	15	TRBD1	CASSSGQGGEETQYF	TGTGCCAGCAGTTCGGGACAGGGGGGGGAAGAGACCCAGTACTTC
.	TRBJ2-6	TRBV7-3	14	TRBD1	CATSRGSGANVLTF	TGTGCCACCAGCAGGGGGTCTGGGGCCAACGTCCTGACTTTC
few	TRBJ1-4	TRBV10-3	13	.	CAISEGSNEKLFF	TGTGCCATCAGTGAGGGTTCTAATGAAAAACTGTTTTTT
few	TRBJ2-5	TRBV7-9	13	TRBD1	CAITGTDQETQYF	TGTGCCATCACGGGGACAGACCAAGAGACCCAGTACTTC
.	TRBJ1-2	TRBV5-6	14	TRBD1	CASSSGGSVYGYTF	TGTGCCAGCAGTTCAGGGGGCTCGGTCTATGGCTACACCTTC
many	TRBJ1-2	TRBV6-5	15	TRBD1	CASSVETGPNYGYTF	TGTGCCAGCAGTGTAGAGACAGGGCCTAACTATGGCTACACCTTC
.	TRBJ1-1	TRBV6-5	14	.	CASSPGGVGTEAFF	TGTGCCAGCAGCCCAGGTGGGGTCGGCACTGAAGCTTTCTTT
.	TRBJ1-2	TRBV6-4	13	TRBD1	CASSDSGGYCYTF	TGTGCCAGCAGTGACTCAGGGGGCTATTGCTACACCTTC
.	TRBJ2-7	TRBV27	10	.	CASIFYEQYF	TGTGCCAGCATCTTCTACGAGCAGTACTTC
once	TRBJ2-5	TRBV4-1	17	TRBD2	CASSRGLAGGPWETQYF	TGCGCCAGCAGCCGCGGACTAGCGGGGGGGCCTTGGGAGACCCAGTACTTC
.	TRBJ2-7	TRBV20-1	13	TRBD1	CSAPGTGGYEQYF	TGCAGTGCCCCCGGGACAGGGGGCTACGAGCAGTACTTC
few	TRBJ1-2	TRBV27	14	.	CASSFGRGLDGYTF	TGTGCCAGCAGTTTCGGTAGGGGTTTGGATGGCTACACCTTC
many	TRBJ2-1	TRBV19	13	.	CASSIRTYNEQFF	TGTGCCAGTAGTATCAGGACCTACAATGAGCAGTTCTTC
few	TRBJ2-7	TRBV18	16	TRBD1	CASSREPGQGAREQYF	TGTGCCAGCTCACGGGAGCCGGGACAGGGGGCTCGGGAGCAGTACTTC
.	TRBJ2-5	TRBV25-1	18	TRBD2	CASSGASERGRRQETQYF	TGTGCCAGCAGTGGGGCGAGTGAGCGGGGGAGGAGGCAAGAGACCCAGTACTTC
many	TRBJ1-1	TRBV15	14	TRBD1	CATSRGAGGTEAFF	TGTGCCACCAGCAGAGGCGCAGGGGGGACTGAAGCTTTCTTT
.	TRBJ1-2	TRBV6-2/TRBV6-3	12	TRBD1	CASSYGQGGYTF	TGTGCCAGCAGTTACGGACAGGGTGGCTACACCTTC
.	TRBJ1-5	TRBV12-3/TRBV12-4	15	TRBD1	CASRTSGGSGQPQHF	TGTGCCAGCAGAACCTCAGGGGGCTCGGGCCAGCCCCAGCATTTT
.	TRBJ1-3	TRBV6-1	16	.	CERSESKGLYGKKIYF	TGTGAAAGAAGTGAAAGTAAGGGGTTATATGGAAAAAAAATATATTTT
.	TRBJ1-5	TRBV2	14	.	CASRPGQLSQPQHF	TGTGCCAGCAGGCCTGGACAATTAAGTCAGCCCCAGCATTTT
few	TRBJ2-3	TRBV30	13	TRBD2	CASSGGSTDTQYF	TGTGCCTCGTCGGGGGGGAGCACAGATACGCAGTATTTT
few	TRBJ1-6	TRBV25-1	16	.	CASSYAPRDINSPLHF	TGTGCCAGCAGTTACGCTCCCCGGGACATTAATTCACCCCTCCACTTT
few	TRBJ2-5	TRBV7-6	14	.	CASSLSEYQETQYF	TGTGCCAGCAGCTTATCTGAGTACCAAGAGACCCAGTACTTC
few	TRBJ2-7	TRBV10-3	16	.	CAISESVKGTDGEQYF	TGTGCCATCAGTGAGTCGGTCAAGGGCACGGATGGCGAGCAGTACTTC
few	TRBJ1-5	TRBV20-1	15	TRBD1	CSALLGTGHNQPQHF	TGCAGTGCTTTACTCGGGACAGGGCACAATCAGCCCCAGCATTTT
.	TRBJ2-7	TRBV11-2	13	TRBD2	CASSTWTSGEQYF	TGTGCCAGCAGCACCTGGACTAGCGGGGAGCAGTACTTC
.	TRBJ2-7	TRBV6-2/TRBV6-3	14	.	CASRAGTHSYEQYF	TGTGCCAGCAGGGCCGGGACACACTCCTACGAGCAGTACTTC
.	TRBJ2-3	TRBV10-1	18	TRBD2	CASSEFTKTSGDGDTQYF	TGCGCCAGCAGTGAGTTCACAAAGACTAGCGGGGATGGAGATACGCAGTATTTT
medium-sized	TRBJ1-4	TRBV7-2	14	.	CASSLGRHNEKLFF	TGTGCCAGCAGCTTAGGCAGGCACAACGAAAAACTGTTTTTT
.	TRBJ2-3	TRBV19	15	.	CASRRYPDSVGTQYF	TGTGCCAGTAGGAGGTATCCCGACTCGGTCGGCACGCAGTATTTT
.	TRBJ2-7	TRBV18	12	.	CASSPPLGGQYF	TGTGCCAGCTCACCACCGTTAGGCGGGCAGTACTTC
few	TRBJ2-2	TRBV7-9	12	.	CASRPPQGELFF	TGTGCCAGCAGACCGCCCCAAGGGGAGCTGTTTTTT
.	TRBJ1-1	TRBV6-5	15	TRBD1	CASSRAGQGRTEAFF	TGTGCCAGCAGTCGTGCGGGACAGGGGAGGACTGAAGCTTTCTTT
few	TRBJ1-2	TRBV12-3/TRBV12-4	13	.	CASSYGTPYGYTF	TGTGCCAGCAGCTACGGGACACCCTATGGCTACACCTTC
medium-sized	TRBJ1-3	TRBV19	14	.	CASSIASSGNTIYF	TGTGCCAGTAGTATAGCGAGCTCTGGAAACACCATATATTTT
.	TRBJ2-3	TRBV11-1	15	TRBD2	CASRRAGVRTDTQYF	TGTGCCAGCAGACGAGCGGGGGTACGGACAGATACGCAGTATTTT
.	TRBJ1-3	TRBV7-2	14	.	CASSPGPRRDTIYF	TGTGCCAGCAGCCCCGGCCCACGCCGAGACACCATATATTTT
.	TRBJ1-1	TRBV7-9	14	.	CASSLGHQSAEAFF	TGTGCCAGCAGCTTAGGCCACCAGTCCGCTGAAGCTTTCTTT
many	TRBJ1-1	TRBV19	13	TRBD1	CASRQGASTEAFF	TGTGCCAGTAGACAGGGGGCTAGCACTGAAGCTTTCTTT
many	TRBJ2-7	TRBV6-5	13	TRBD1	CASRGQAPYEQYF	TGTGCCAGCAGGGGACAGGCCCCTTACGAGCAGTACTTC
.	TRBJ2-5	TRBV6-5	16	TRBD2	CASSVRFLAGQETQYF	TGTGCCAGCAGTGTCCGGTTCCTAGCGGGGCAAGAGACCCAGTACTTC
.	TRBJ2-7	TRBV6-4	13	TRBD1	CASSPRQGSEQYF	TGTGCCAGCAGTCCCCGACAGGGCTCCGAGCAGTACTTC
.	TRBJ2-7	TRBV5-1	14	TRBD1	CASSLQGAPGEQYF	TGCGCCAGCAGCTTACAGGGGGCCCCGGGCGAGCAGTACTTC
.	TRBJ2-5	TRBV6-5	14	.	CASKTGEGIETQYF	TGTGCCAGTAAGACAGGGGAGGGGATCGAGACCCAGTACTTC
.	TRBJ1-6	TRBV12-3/TRBV12-4	12	.	CASSSNRAALHF	TGTGCCAGCAGTTCAAACAGGGCCGCCCTCCACTTT
.	TRBJ2-1	TRBV27	14	.	CASSLRQNYNEQFF	TGTGCCAGCAGTTTACGGCAGAACTACAATGAGCAGTTCTTC